Given below is one T cell receptor (beta chain) in context. Its specificity is unknown. This record comes from a study of a mutant IDH1 vaccine in newly diagnosed glioma. Across the whole study: Patients got their first vaccination 4-6 weeks after radiotherapy alone, or with temozolomide cycles. Treated patients showed a male proportion of around 60%, a female proportion of approximately 40%, and a mean age of about 44 years. Therapy received beforehand was radiotherapy, temozolomide, or both, with most patients given both.

Findings and caveats of the study: Pseudoprogression apparently tracked independently of changes in top peripheral T cell clonotypes.

Repertoires were generated with immunoSEQ multiplex PCR, while TCRdb's copy carries only in-frame clones and drops some. The data hold 70,000 or so clones, with 70% to 90% observed a single time. Germline CDR1 and CDR2: MNHEY and SMNVEV (reference sequence). V dropped 3 bases and J dropped 0 bases, with 12 bases sitting between them. The CDR3 has 15 amino acids. Regarding time point: week 35, safety follow-up. Doses comprised 300 ug of mutant IDH1 20-mer peptide each, plus topical imiquimod. This rearrangement joins TRBV27 to TRBJ2-7; D may match TRBD1 or TRBD2 (5 bases each). The clonotype originates from a man aged 25 to 40 with glioma. The material sequenced was PBMCs, taken from a glioma patient whose treatment included an IDH1 peptide vaccine. CDR3 DNA sequence: TGTGCCAGCAGTTTTGGGGGTAGGACCTCCTACGAGCAGTACTTC. Its translation: CASSFGGRTSYEQYF.